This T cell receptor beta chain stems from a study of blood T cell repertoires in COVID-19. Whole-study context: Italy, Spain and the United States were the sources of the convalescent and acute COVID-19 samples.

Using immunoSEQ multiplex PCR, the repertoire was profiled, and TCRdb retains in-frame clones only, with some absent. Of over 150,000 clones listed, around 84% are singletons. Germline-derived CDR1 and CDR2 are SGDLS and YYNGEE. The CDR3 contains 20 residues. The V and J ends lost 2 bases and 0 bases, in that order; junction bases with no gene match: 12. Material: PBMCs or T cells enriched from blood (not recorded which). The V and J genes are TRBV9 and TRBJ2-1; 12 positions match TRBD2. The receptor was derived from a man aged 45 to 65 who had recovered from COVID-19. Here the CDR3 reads CASSVTTSGGPRGSYNEQFF. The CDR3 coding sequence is TGTGCCAGCAGCGTGACAACTAGCGGGGGGCCCCGTGGCTCCTACAATGAGCAGTTCTTC.